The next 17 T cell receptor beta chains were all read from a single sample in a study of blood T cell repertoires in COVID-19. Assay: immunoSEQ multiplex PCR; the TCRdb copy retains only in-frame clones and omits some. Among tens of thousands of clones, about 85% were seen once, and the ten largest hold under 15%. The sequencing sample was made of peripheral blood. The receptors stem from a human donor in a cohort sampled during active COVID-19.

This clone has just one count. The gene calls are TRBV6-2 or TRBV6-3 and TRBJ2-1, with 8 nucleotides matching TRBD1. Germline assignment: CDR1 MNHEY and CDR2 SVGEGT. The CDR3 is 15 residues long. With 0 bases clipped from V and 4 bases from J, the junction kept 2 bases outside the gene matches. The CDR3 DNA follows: TGTGCCAGCAGTTACTCGACAGGGGTATACAATGAGCAGTTCTTC. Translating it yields CASSYSTGVYNEQFF.

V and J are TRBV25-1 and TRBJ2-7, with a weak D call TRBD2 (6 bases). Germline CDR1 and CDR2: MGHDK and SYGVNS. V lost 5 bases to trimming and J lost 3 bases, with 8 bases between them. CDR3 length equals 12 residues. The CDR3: CASSPGGYEQYF. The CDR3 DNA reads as TGTGCCAGCAGTCCCGGGGGCTACGAGCAGTACTTC.

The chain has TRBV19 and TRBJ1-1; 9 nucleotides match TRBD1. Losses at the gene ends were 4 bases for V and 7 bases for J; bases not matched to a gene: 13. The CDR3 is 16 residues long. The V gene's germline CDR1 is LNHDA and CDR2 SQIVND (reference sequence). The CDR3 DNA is TGTGCCAGTAGTACCCGAGGGGGACAGGGAAGAAGTGAAGCTTTCTTT. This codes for CASSTRGGQGRSEAFF.

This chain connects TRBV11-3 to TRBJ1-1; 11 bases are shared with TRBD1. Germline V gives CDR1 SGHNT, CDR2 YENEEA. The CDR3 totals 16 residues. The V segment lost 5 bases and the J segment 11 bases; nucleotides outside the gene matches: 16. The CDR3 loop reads CASSPRTGGPRRMAFF. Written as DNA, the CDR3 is TGTGCCAGCAGCCCCCGGACAGGGGGCCCTCGGAGAATGGCTTTCTTT.

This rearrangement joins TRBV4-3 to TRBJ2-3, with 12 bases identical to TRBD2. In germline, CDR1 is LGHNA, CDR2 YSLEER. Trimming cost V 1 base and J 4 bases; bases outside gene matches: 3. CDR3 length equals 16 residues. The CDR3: CASSQALAGGPDTQYF. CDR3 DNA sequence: TGCGCCAGCAGCCAAGCCCTAGCGGGGGGGCCAGATACGCAGTATTTT.

In nucleotides, the CDR3 is TGTGCCAGCAGCGTAGAATTACGGACTGAAGCTTTCTTT. Its protein is CASSVELRTEAFF. J is TRBJ1-1 and V is TRBV9, with D unresolved. Trimming took off 0 bases at V and 5 bases at J, with 8 bases between the two ends. The CDR3 spans 13 residues. Germline CDR1 and CDR2: SGDLS and YYNGEE.

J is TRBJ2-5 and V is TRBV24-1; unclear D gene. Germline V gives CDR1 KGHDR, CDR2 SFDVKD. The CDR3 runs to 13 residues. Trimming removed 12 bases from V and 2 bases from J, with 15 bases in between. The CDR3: CASSARLQETQYF. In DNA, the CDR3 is TGTGCCTCTTCGGCGAGGCTGCAAGAGACCCAGTACTTC.

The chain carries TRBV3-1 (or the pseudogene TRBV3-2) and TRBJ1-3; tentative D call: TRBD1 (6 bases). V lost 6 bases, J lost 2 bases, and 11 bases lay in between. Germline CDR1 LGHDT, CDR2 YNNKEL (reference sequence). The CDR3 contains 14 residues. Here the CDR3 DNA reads TGTGCCAGCAGTTTGACAGGAACTGGAAACACCATATATTTT. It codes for CASSLTGTGNTIYF.

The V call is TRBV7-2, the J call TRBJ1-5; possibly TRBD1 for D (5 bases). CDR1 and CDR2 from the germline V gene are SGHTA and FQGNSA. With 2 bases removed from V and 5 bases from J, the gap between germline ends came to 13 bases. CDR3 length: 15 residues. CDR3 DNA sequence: TGTGCCAGCAGCTTAACTTCGGGGACTCATCAGCCCCAGCATTTT. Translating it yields CASSLTSGTHQPQHF.

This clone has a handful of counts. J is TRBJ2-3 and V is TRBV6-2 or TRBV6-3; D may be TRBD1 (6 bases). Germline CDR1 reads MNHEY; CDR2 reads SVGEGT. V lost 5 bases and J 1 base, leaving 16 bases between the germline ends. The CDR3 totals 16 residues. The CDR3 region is CASSNRVPAGTDTQYF. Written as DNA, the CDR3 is TGTGCCAGCAGTAACAGGGTCCCTGCCGGCACAGATACGCAGTATTTT.

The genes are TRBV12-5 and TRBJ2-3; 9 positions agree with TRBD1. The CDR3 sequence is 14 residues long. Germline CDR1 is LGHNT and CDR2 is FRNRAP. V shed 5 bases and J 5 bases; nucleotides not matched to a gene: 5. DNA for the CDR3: TGTGCTAGTGGTAGGGACAGGGTTGTAGATACGCAGTATTTT. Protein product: CASGRDRVVDTQYF. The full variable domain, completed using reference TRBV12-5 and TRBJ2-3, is DARVTQTPRHKVTEMGQEVTMRCQPILGHNTVFWYRQTMMQGLELLAYFRNRAPLDDSGMPKDRFSAEMPDATLATLKIQPSEPRDSAVYFCASGRDRVVDTQYFGPGTRLTVL.

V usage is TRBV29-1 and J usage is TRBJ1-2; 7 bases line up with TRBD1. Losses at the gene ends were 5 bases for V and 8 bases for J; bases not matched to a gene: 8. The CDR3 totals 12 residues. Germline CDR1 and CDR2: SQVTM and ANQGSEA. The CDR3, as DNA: TGCAGCGTTAAAAAGGGGGCTCACGGCTACACCTTC. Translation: CSVKKGAHGYTF.

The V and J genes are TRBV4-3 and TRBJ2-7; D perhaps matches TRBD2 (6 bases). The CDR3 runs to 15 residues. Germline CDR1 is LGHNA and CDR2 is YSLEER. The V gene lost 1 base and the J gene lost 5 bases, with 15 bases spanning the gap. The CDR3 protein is CASSQGRRVGDEQYF. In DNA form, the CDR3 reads TGCGCCAGCAGCCAAGGGAGGAGGGTAGGCGACGAGCAGTACTTC.

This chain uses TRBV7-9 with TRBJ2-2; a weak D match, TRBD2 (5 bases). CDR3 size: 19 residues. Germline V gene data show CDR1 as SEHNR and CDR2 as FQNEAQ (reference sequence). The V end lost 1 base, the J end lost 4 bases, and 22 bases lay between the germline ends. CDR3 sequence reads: CASSLVPPDLRSSTGELFF. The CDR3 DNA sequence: TGTGCCAGCAGCTTAGTCCCCCCGGACTTGCGGAGCTCCACCGGGGAGCTGTTTTTT.

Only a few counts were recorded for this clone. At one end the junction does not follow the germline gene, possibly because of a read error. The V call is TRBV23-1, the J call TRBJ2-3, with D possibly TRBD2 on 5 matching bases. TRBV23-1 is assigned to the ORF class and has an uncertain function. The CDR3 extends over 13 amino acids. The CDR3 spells CAPRGASTDTQYF. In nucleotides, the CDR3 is TGTGCTCCTCGGGGAGCCAGCACAGATACGCAGTATTTT.

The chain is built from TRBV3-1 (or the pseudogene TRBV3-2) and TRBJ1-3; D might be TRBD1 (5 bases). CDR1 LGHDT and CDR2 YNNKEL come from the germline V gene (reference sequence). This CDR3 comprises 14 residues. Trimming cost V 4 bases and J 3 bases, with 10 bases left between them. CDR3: CASSLGQGGNTIYF. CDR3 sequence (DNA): TGTGCCAGCAGCCTCGGGCAGGGTGGAAACACCATATATTTT.

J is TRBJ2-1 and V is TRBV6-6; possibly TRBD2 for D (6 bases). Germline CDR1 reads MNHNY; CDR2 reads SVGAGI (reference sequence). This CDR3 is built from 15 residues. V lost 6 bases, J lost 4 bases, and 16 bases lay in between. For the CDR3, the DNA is TGTGCCAGCAGGCGGGGCTTCCCAAATTACAATGAGCAGTTCTTC. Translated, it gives CASRRGFPNYNEQFF.